This TCR beta chain is drawn from a study of T cells in localized non-small cell lung cancer. A word on this clone: Antigen unknown.

The table came from immunoSEQ multiplex PCR; TCRdb's copy has only in-frame clones and leaves some out. Of more than 15,000 clones listed, roughly 90% are singletons. Overall study findings and caveats: Among the top 100 tumor clones, a median about 60 appeared in adjacent lung.

The sequence was obtained from a female donor older than 55 with stage III squamous cell lung carcinoma. The sample was peripheral blood, taken before any cancer treatment.

CDR3 sequence reads: CASSAFGSGIYEQYF. For the CDR3, the DNA is TGTGCCAGCAGTGCCTTTGGTAGCGGGATTTACGAGCAGTACTTC. The genes are TRBV27 and TRBJ2-7; TRBD2 agrees at 8 bases. Trimming took 5 bases from V and 4 from J; bases not matched to a gene: 10. This CDR3 has 15 amino acids. CDR1 is MNHEY and CDR2 is SMNVEV in the germline V gene (reference sequence).